This T cell receptor (beta chain) was observed in a study of shared clonotypes between healthy human individuals. At the level of the study: Participating donors consisted of two women and a few men aged 18 to 49.

V was clipped by 3 bases and J by 6 bases, with 15 bases between them. This CDR3 has 14 amino acids. Germline-derived CDR1 and CDR2 are KGHSH and LQKENI. Repertoires were generated with immunoSEQ multiplex PCR, while TCRdb's copy carries only in-frame clones and drops some. The sample includes 110,000 or so clones, more than 65% seen only once; the top ten take 20% to 25%. Sequencing used memory CD8+ T cells sorted from blood. Subset here: CD45RO+ cells pooled with CCR7-negative TemRA cells. V gene TRBV18 combines with J gene TRBJ2-7, with TRBD2 as a possible D gene (7 bases). The TCR sequence derives from a woman younger than 45 in good health. CDR3 residues: CASSPGAGESEQYF. CDR3 sequence (DNA): TGTGCCAGCTCACCGGGGGCGGGAGAGAGCGAGCAGTACTTC.